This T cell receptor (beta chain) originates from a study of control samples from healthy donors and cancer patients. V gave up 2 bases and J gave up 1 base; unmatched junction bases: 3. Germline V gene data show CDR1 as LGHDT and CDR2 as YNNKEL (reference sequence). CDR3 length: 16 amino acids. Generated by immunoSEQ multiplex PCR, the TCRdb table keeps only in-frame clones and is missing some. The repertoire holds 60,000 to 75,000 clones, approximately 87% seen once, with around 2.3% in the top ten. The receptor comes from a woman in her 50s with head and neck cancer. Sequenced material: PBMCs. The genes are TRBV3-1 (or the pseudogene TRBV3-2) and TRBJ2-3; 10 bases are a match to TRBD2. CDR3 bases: TGTGCCAGCAGCCAATTAGCGGGGGGCGGCACAGATACGCAGTATTTT. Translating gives CASSQLAGGGTDTQYF.